The clone carrying this T cell receptor beta chain turned up a few times. Enrolment of Seattle patients took place during active infection, and they were followed longitudinally. This sample stems from a study of blood T cell repertoires in COVID-19. Authors' processing steps: Nucleated cell number was recorded as an estimate derived from reference gene primer amplification. Libraries were prepared by immunoSEQ multiplex PCR; TCRdb keeps only in-frame clonotypes and omits some of them. V and J calls and clone size are given by that table; D and trimming were obtained from the DNA. This table has approximately 250,000 clones, about 83% appearing once. This CDR3 comprises 15 residues. The germline V gene has CDR1 MNHEY and CDR2 SVGEGT. V was clipped by 2 bases and J by 6 bases; unmatched bases: 7.

The sample was peripheral blood. The TCR sequence derives from a woman aged 80 or over with COVID-19, enrolled during active disease. This rearrangement joins TRBV6-2 or TRBV6-3 to TRBJ1-5; 7 bases are a match to TRBD1. The CDR3 sequence is CASSYVGGAGQPQHF. The CDR3, as DNA: TGTGCCAGCAGTTACGTAGGGGGCGCGGGTCAGCCCCAGCATTTT.